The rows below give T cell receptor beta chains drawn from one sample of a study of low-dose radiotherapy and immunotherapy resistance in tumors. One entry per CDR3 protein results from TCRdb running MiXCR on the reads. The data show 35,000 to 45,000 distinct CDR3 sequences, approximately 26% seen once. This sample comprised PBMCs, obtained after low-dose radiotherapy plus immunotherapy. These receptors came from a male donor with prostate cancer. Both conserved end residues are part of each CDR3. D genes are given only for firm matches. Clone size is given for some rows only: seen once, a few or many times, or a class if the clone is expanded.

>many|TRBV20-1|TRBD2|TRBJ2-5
CSLLASGGETQYF
TGCAGCCTTTTGGCCAGCGGGGGGGAGACCCAGTACTTC
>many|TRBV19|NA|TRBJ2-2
CASSIDRGYTGELFF
TGTGCCAGTAGTATAGACAGGGGTTACACCGGGGAGCTGTTTTTT
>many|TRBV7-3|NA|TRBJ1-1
CASSLQGLGMNTEAFF
TGTGCCAGCAGCTTACAGGGTCTTGGCATGAACACTGAAGCTTTCTTT
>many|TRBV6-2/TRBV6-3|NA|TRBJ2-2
CATYRGTGELFF
TGTGCCACGTATCGGGGCACCGGGGAGCTGTTTTTT
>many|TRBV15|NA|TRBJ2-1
CATSRVGGGNLDEQFF
TGTGCCACCAGCAGAGTGGGGGGCGGGAACTTGGATGAGCAGTTCTTC
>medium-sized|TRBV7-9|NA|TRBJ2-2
CASSFQPAGELFF
TGTGCCAGCAGCTTCCAGCCAGCGGGGGAGCTGTTTTTT
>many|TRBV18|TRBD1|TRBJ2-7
CASSPTGTGRHAEQYF
TGTGCCAGCTCACCGACCGGGACAGGGAGGCATGCCGAGCAGTACTTC
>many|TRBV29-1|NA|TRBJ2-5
CSVLGRDETQYF
TGCAGCGTATTGGGACGGGACGAGACCCAGTACTTC
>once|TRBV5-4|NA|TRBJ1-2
CASSLEGEDGYTF
TGTGCCAGCAGCTTGGAGGGGGAGGACGGCTACACCTTC
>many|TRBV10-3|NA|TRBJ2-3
CAISDPPAGTPGTDTQYF
TGTGCCATCAGTGACCCACCCGCCGGGACTCCCGGCACAGATACGCAGTATTTT
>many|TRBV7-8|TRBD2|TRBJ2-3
CASSLLAGASTDTQYF
TGTGCCAGCAGCTTACTAGCGGGGGCCAGCACAGATACGCAGTATTTT
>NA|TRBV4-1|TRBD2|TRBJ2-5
CASSHASGRAAETQYF
TGCGCCAGCAGCCATGCTAGCGGGAGGGCCGCAGAGACCCAGTACTTC
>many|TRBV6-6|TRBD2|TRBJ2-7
CASVGTSGYEQYF
TGTGCCAGCGTTGGGACTAGCGGCTACGAGCAGTACTTC
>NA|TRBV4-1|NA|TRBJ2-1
CASSQDHGSYNEQFF
TGCGCCAGCAGCCAAGATCATGGGAGTTACAATGAGCAGTTCTTC
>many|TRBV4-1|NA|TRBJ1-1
CASSQSRGGTNTEAFF
TGCGCCAGCAGCCAATCTCGAGGGGGGACGAACACTGAAGCTTTCTTT
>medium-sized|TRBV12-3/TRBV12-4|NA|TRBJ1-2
CASTLGGLWGYTF
TGTGCCAGCACCCTCGGTGGGCTATGGGGCTACACCTTC
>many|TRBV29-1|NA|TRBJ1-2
CSVVPDGYGYTF
TGCAGCGTTGTGCCAGACGGCTATGGCTACACCTTC
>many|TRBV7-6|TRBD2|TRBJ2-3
CASSIRTSGGAPDTQYF
TGTGCCAGCAGCATCCGGACTAGCGGGGGGGCCCCAGATACGCAGTATTTT
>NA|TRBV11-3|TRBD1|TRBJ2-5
CASSSRDRVETQYF
TGTGCCAGCAGCTCCCGGGACAGGGTAGAGACCCAGTACTTC
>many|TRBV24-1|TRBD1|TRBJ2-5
CATSDATGGREETQYF
TGTGCCACCAGTGATGCGACAGGGGGCAGGGAAGAGACCCAGTACTTC
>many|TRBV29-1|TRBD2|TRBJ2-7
CSVGTSGYEQYF
TGCAGCGTCGGGACTAGCGGCTACGAGCAGTACTTC
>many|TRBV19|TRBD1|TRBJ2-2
CASSSRTGGELFF
TGTGCCAGTAGCTCACGGACAGGCGGGGAGCTGTTTTTT
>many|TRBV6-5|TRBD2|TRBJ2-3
CASRSGGRGDTQYF
TGTGCCAGCAGGAGCGGGGGGCGAGGAGATACGCAGTATTTT
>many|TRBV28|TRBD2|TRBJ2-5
CASSSLAGGPGTQYF
TGTGCCAGCAGTTCCCTAGCGGGAGGGCCGGGGACCCAGTACTTC
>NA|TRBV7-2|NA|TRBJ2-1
CASSLDFSLNNEQFF
TGTGCCAGCAGCTTAGACTTTTCACTTAACAATGAGCAGTTCTTC
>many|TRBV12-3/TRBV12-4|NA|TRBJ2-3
CASSPDWSTWGTQYF
TGTGCCAGCAGCCCCGACTGGTCGACGTGGGGGACGCAGTATTTT
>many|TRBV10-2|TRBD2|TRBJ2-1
CASSDYGLTSGWNEQFF
TGCGCCAGCAGTGATTATGGTTTGACTAGCGGTTGGAATGAGCAGTTCTTC
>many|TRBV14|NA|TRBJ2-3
CASSQPAGSIADTQYF
TGTGCCAGCAGCCAACCAGCGGGCTCTATCGCAGATACGCAGTATTTT
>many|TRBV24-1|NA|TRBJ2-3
CATSDPGGPSTDTQYF
TGTGCCACCAGTGATCCTGGAGGACCAAGCACAGATACGCAGTATTTT
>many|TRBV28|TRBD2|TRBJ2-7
CASSLVAGGHEQYF
TGTGCCAGCAGTTTAGTAGCGGGGGGCCACGAGCAGTACTTC
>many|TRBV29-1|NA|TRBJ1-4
CSVEGRGTNEKLFF
TGCAGCGTTGAAGGGCGGGGAACTAATGAAAAACTGTTTTTT
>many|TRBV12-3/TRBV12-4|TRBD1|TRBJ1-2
CASSKDRAFGYTF
TGTGCCAGCAGTAAGGACAGGGCGTTCGGCTACACCTTC
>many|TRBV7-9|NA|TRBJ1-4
CASSLGPGLNEKLFF
TGTGCCAGCAGCTTAGGTCCAGGGCTGAATGAAAAACTGTTTTTT
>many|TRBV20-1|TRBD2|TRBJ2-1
CSARGGLAGLPSYNEQFF
TGCAGTGCTAGAGGGGGGCTAGCGGGGTTGCCTTCCTACAATGAGCAGTTCTTC
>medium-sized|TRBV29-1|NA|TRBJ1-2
CSANTLGYGYTF
TGCAGCGCTAACACGCTCGGCTATGGCTACACCTTC
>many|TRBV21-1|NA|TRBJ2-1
CASSGDRGPFF
TGTGCCAGCAGCGGGGACAGGGGGCCGTTCTTC
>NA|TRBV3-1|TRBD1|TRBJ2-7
CASSQEAPGQGGRYEQYF
TGTGCCAGCAGCCAAGAAGCCCCCGGACAGGGCGGACGGTACGAGCAGTACTTC
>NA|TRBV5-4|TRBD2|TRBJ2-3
CASSLGAGGPADTQYF
TGTGCCAGCAGCTTGGGAGCGGGGGGGCCCGCAGATACGCAGTATTTT
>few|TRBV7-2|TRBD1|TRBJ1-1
CASSYGGTGAEAFF
TGTGCCAGCAGTTACGGAGGGACAGGGGCAGAAGCTTTCTTT
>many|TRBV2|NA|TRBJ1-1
CASSEFTPTEAFF
TGTGCCAGCAGTGAGTTTACCCCGACTGAAGCTTTCTTT
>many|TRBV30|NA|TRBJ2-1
CAYLPGGNEQFF
TGTGCCTACCTTCCCGGAGGCAATGAGCAGTTCTTC